The 26 T cell receptor beta chains given below trace back to one sample, sequenced in a study of neurological immune-mediated disorders. As to time point: longitudinal time-point 1 (baseline). A single record per CDR3 protein comes from TCRdb applying MiXCR to the 5' RACE reads. The table includes about 71,000 distinct CDR3 sequences, 10% detected once. Sequenced material: PBMCs. These receptors all come from a man aged 25 to 40 in good health.

Ten or more counts support this clonotype. The rearrangement joins TRBV29-1 to TRBJ2-3; TRBD2 agrees at 9 bases. V shed 6 bases and J 2 bases; nucleotides not matched to a gene: 6. The germline CDR1 and CDR2 sequences are SQVTM and ANQGSEA. The CDR3 loop spans 14 amino acids. DNA of the CDR3: TGCAGCGTCGTGTCTAGCGGGAACACAGATACGCAGTATTTT. Amino acid sequence: CSVVSSGNTDTQYF.

This clonotype was picked up many times. The chain joins TRBV7-7 to TRBJ2-5; 10 bases map to TRBD2. This CDR3 comprises 15 residues. J gave up 1 base and V 5 bases, and 4 bases lay outside the gene matches. CDR1 and CDR2 (germline): SSHAT, FNYEAQ (reference sequence). The CDR3: CASSTSGRAQETQYF. CDR3 DNA sequence: TGTGCCAGCAGCACGAGCGGGAGGGCCCAAGAGACCCAGTACTTC.

Many counts were recorded for this clonotype. The J gene is TRBJ1-2, the V gene TRBV3-1, with 8 bases matching TRBD1. Germline V gene sequence: CDR1 LGHDT, CDR2 YNNKEL (reference sequence). The CDR3 contains 16 residues. V lost 0 bases and J lost 0; bases outside the gene matches: 3. The chain's CDR3 is CASSQDGTGSNYGYTF. The CDR3 DNA is TGTGCCAGCAGCCAAGATGGGACAGGCTCTAACTATGGCTACACCTTC. The variable domain in full, completed from reference TRBV3-1 and TRBJ1-2, reads DTAVSQTPKYLVTQMGNDKSIKCEQNLGHDTMYWYKQDSKKFLKIMFSYNNKELIINETVPNRFSPKSPDKAHLNLHINSLELGDSAVYFCASSQDGTGSNYGYTFGSGTRLTVV.

This clonotype was found once. With a much larger clone just one base away, this may be a read error. The J gene is TRBJ1-2, the V gene TRBV4-1; 7 bases match TRBD1. The CDR3 consists of 17 residues. The V gene's germline CDR1 is MGHRA and CDR2 YSYEKL. The CDR3 loop reads CASRQEAAAAGGYGYTF. CDR3 in DNA: TGCGCCAGCAGACAAGAAGCAGCGGCGGCAGGGGGCTATGGCTACACCTTC.

At least ten counts were recorded for this clonotype. The J gene is TRBJ2-5, the V gene TRBV5-6, with a tentative D call TRBD2 (5 bases). This CDR3 has 15 amino acids. CDR1 is SGHDT and CDR2 is YYEEEE in the germline V gene. V shed 4 bases and J shed 1 base, with 14 bases lying between them. The CDR3 nucleotides read TGTGCCAGCAGCCAAAACGCCGGGGTCCAAGAGACCCAGTACTTC. This sequence encodes CASSQNAGVQETQYF.

This clonotype was seen many times. The chain links TRBV29-1 to TRBJ2-1; 8 bases are a match to TRBD2. Per the germline V gene, CDR1 is SQVTM and CDR2 is ANQGSEA. J lost 5 bases, V lost 2 bases, and 5 bases had no gene match. This CDR3 is built from 14 residues. The chain's CDR3 is CSVESREGHNEQFF. The CDR3 DNA is TGCAGCGTTGAATCACGGGAGGGCCACAATGAGCAGTTCTTC.

This clonotype was seen repeatedly, ten times or more. The rearrangement uses TRBV5-1 and TRBJ2-3; no clear D. CDR1 SGHRS and CDR2 YFSETQ come from the germline V gene. V was trimmed by 5 bases and J by 6 bases, leaving 22 bases between them. The CDR3 sequence is 16 residues long. The CDR3: CASRPTDAITADTQYF. CDR3 DNA: TGCGCCAGCAGACCGACGGACGCAATTACTGCGGATACGCAGTATTTT.

This clonotype was counted at least ten times. The gene calls are TRBV12-3 or TRBV12-4 and TRBJ1-2; 9 bases are a match to TRBD1. The CDR3 totals 15 residues. With 5 bases clipped from V and 4 bases from J, the junction kept 8 bases outside the gene matches. CDR3 nucleotides: TGTGCCAGCAGTGACGGGACAGGGAACGCCTATGGCTACACCTTC. Encoded protein: CASSDGTGNAYGYTF.

The sample holds many counts of this clonotype. The V gene is TRBV18, the J gene TRBJ1-1; 7 nucleotides line up with TRBD1. CDR1 and CDR2 from the germline V gene are KGHSH and LQKENI. The J segment lost 4 bases and the V segment lost 0 bases, leaving 2 bases of the junction unmatched. This CDR3 has 14 amino acids. The CDR3 nucleotides are TGTGCCAGCTCACCACCCAACAGGGGCACTGAAGCTTTCTTT. This gives the protein CASSPPNRGTEAFF.

This clonotype occurred a few times. V is TRBV12-3 or TRBV12-4 and J is TRBJ1-3, with 8 bases that match TRBD1. V lost 5 bases and J lost 8; bases outside the gene matches: 8. CDR3 length equals 14 residues. The CDR3 DNA follows: TGTGCCAGCAGTCAGACAGGGGCTTGGGACACCATATATTTT. Translation: CASSQTGAWDTIYF.

The chain links TRBV20-1 to TRBJ2-7, with unresolved D. Germline V CDR1 and CDR2: DFQATT, SNEGSKA (reference sequence). This CDR3 has 12 residues. Trimming left V 3 bases short and J 3 bases short, with 9 bases between. As DNA, the CDR3 is TGCAGTGCTAGGTTGGTGGACTACGAGCAGTACTTC. Its translation is CSARLVDYEQYF.

This clonotype showed up many times. V gene TRBV12-3 or TRBV12-4 combines with J gene TRBJ2-5, with 10 bases fitting TRBD2. CDR3 length equals 16 residues. The ends lost 4 bases at V and 5 bases at J; junction bases unmatched: 10. CDR3 bases: TGTGCCAGCAGTTCCCCCGGGACTAGCGCCGGCGAGACCCAGTACTTC. This codes for CASSSPGTSAGETQYF.

This clonotype occurred a few times. The chain joins TRBV6-1 to TRBJ1-2; D uncertain. Trimming shortened V by 1 base and J by 7 bases, and 16 bases separated the two germline ends. The CDR3 runs 15 residues. Per germline, CDR1 MNHNS and CDR2 SASEGT. CDR3: CASSEVGRSRRGYTF. DNA for the CDR3: TGTGCCAGCAGTGAAGTGGGCAGATCCCGTCGTGGCTACACCTTC.

Turning to this clonotype: An end of the junction does not agree with germline; a read error may underlie this. The rearrangement joins TRBV5-1 to TRBJ2-5; D is perhaps TRBD1 (6 bases). Germline CDR1 reads SGHRS; CDR2 reads YFSETQ. The CDR3 covers 13 residues. In DNA form, the CDR3 reads TGCGCCAGCAGCTTGGGGACAGAAGAGATCCAGTACTTC. Its translation: CASSLGTEEIQYF.

The sample holds a few counts of this clonotype. The rearrangement links TRBV20-1 to TRBJ1-5, with D tentatively TRBD1 (5 bases). CDR3 length: 13 residues. V gave up 2 bases and J gave up 6 bases, with 11 bases separating them. Germline V gene lookup returns CDR1 DFQATT and CDR2 SNEGSKA (reference sequence). CDR3 DNA: TGCAGTGCTAGAAACTCCGGGACTCAGCCCCAGCATTTT. As protein: CSARNSGTQPQHF.

This clonotype came up many times. This CDR3 reads CASSQETRVSYEQYF. CDR3 DNA: TGCGCCAGCAGCCAAGAAACTAGAGTCTCCTACGAGCAGTACTTC. The rearrangement links TRBV4-1 to TRBJ2-7, with a tentative D call TRBD2 (5 bases). The germline V and J ends were trimmed by 0 bases and 0 bases, with 9 bases remaining between them. The V gene's germline CDR1 is MGHRA and CDR2 YSYEKL. The CDR3 is made up of 15 amino acids.

This chain connects TRBV4-1 to TRBJ2-2; 7 positions match TRBD2. The germline V gene encodes CDR1 MGHRA and CDR2 YSYEKL. The V and J ends lost 1 base and 0 bases, in that order; junction bases with no gene match: 8. CDR3 length: 18 residues. The CDR3 sequence is CASSQARRETPNTGELFF. CDR3 nucleotide sequence: TGCGCCAGCAGCCAAGCACGGCGGGAGACCCCGAACACCGGGGAGCTGTTTTTT.

About this clonotype itself: Given a much more abundant clone one base away, this may be a read error. The chain couples TRBV6-4 to TRBJ2-6; D may be TRBD2 (6 bases). From germline, CDR1 is MRHNA and CDR2 SNTAGT. There are 16 residues in the CDR3. CDR3 protein: CASSDSSGSGANVMTF. The DNA of the CDR3 is TGTGCCAGCAGTGACTCTAGCGGCTCTGGGGCCAACGTCATGACTTTC.

This clonotype was detected ten times or more. The rearrangement uses TRBV29-1 and TRBJ2-5; a weak D match, TRBD1 (6 bases). From germline, CDR1 is SQVTM and CDR2 ANQGSEA. The CDR3 loop spans 12 amino acids. The V and J ends lost 6 bases and 5 bases respectively, with 13 bases between them. As DNA, the CDR3 is TGCAGCGTGACAGGAACTCTGGAGACCCAGTACTTC. Translation: CSVTGTLETQYF.

This clonotype was observed many times. This chain links TRBV7-2 with TRBJ2-1; 11 nucleotides line up with TRBD2. Germline V gene data show CDR1 as SGHTA and CDR2 as FQGNSA. There are 17 residues in the CDR3. V lost 0 bases to trimming and J lost 5 bases; unmatched junction nucleotides: 6. CDR3 sequence (DNA): TGTGCCAGCAGCTTAGCGCTACTAGCGGGAGTCGACAATGAGCAGTTCTTC. Residues: CASSLALLAGVDNEQFF.

This clonotype was recorded at least ten times. The chain is built from TRBV20-1 and TRBJ2-7; 7 bases align to TRBD2. CDR1 is DFQATT and CDR2 is SNEGSKA in the germline V gene (reference sequence). Trimming removed 6 bases from V and 7 bases from J; junction bases left unmatched: 12. The CDR3 contains 13 residues. The CDR3 nucleotides read TGCAGTGCGAGCGGGACTCCACTCAGGGAGCAGTACTTC. It translates to CSASGTPLREQYF.

This clonotype was detected only a few times. The chain is built from TRBV29-1 and TRBJ2-3; 11 nucleotides match TRBD2. There are 16 residues in the CDR3. The germline V gene has CDR1 SQVTM and CDR2 ANQGSEA. Trimming took 2 bases from V and 3 from J; bases not matched to a gene: 7. CDR3 loop: CSVEPWGTSGTDTQYF. The CDR3 bases are TGCAGCGTTGAACCATGGGGGACTAGCGGAACAGATACGCAGTATTTT.

This clonotype was recorded at least ten times. The gene calls are TRBV20-1 and TRBJ2-3, with D possibly being TRBD1 (6 bases). The V and J ends lost 0 bases and 2 bases respectively, with 12 bases between them. The CDR3 extends over 15 amino acids. Germline CDR1 reads DFQATT; CDR2 reads SNEGSKA (reference sequence). The DNA of the CDR3 is TGCAGTGCTAGAGACCAGGGGATATACACAGATACGCAGTATTTT. Amino acid sequence: CSARDQGIYTDTQYF.

This clonotype came up many times. The chain joins TRBV3-1 to TRBJ2-1; 13 bases align to TRBD2. CDR1 is LGHDT, CDR2 YNNKEL, per germline (reference sequence). The length of the CDR3 is 17 residues. The trim removed 6 bases at V and 5 bases at J, leaving 10 bases unmatched. The DNA for the CDR3 is TGTGCCAGCAGACCACAAACTAGCGGGAGGGATCACAATGAGCAGTTCTTC. As protein: CASRPQTSGRDHNEQFF.

Ten or more counts support this clonotype. This chain connects TRBV12-3 or TRBV12-4 to TRBJ1-2, with 7 bases fitting TRBD1. The length of the CDR3 is 14 residues. The J segment lost 6 bases and the V segment lost 2 bases, leaving 6 bases of the junction unmatched. The CDR3 protein is CASSLLTGLNGYTF. CDR3 coding DNA: TGTGCCAGCAGTTTATTGACAGGGCTAAATGGCTACACCTTC.

This clonotype was recorded at least ten times. The rearrangement links TRBV14 to TRBJ1-1, with 9 bases that match TRBD1. The junction had 3 bases not matched to a gene; V was cut back by 4 bases and J by 0 bases. CDR3 length: 15 amino acids. Per germline, CDR1 SGHDN and CDR2 FVKESK. The CDR3 coding sequence is TGTGCCAGCAGCCTTGGACAGGGGCTGAACACTGAAGCTTTCTTT. Residues: CASSLGQGLNTEAFF.